Following are 26 T cell receptor beta chains from one sample sequenced in a study of blood T cell repertoires in COVID-19. Assay used: immunoSEQ multiplex PCR; TCRdb lists only in-frame clones, some missing. The profile covers about 110,000 clones, with over 65% appearing a single time and roughly 2% taken by the ten largest. Sequencing was done on a sample of peripheral blood. The receptor source for this set is a woman aged 40-49 years with acute or convalescent COVID-19.

This clone occurred once. V gene TRBV7-2 combines with J gene TRBJ2-5; 8 bases line up with TRBD2. Germline lookup yields CDR1 SGHTA and CDR2 FQGNSA. The CDR3 covers 14 residues. The V gene end was trimmed by 3 bases and the J gene end by 2 bases; junction bases not matched to a gene: 2. Written as DNA, the CDR3 is TGTGCCAGCAGCTTTACGGGGGGGCAAGAGACCCAGTACTTC. Its translation is CASSFTGGQETQYF.

In its sample, this clone was seen once. The V call is TRBV15, the J call TRBJ1-2, with 7 bases identical to TRBD1. Germline CDR1 and CDR2: LNHNV and YYDKDF (reference sequence). V gave up 0 bases and J gave up 4 bases; unmatched junction bases: 11. The CDR3 extends over 17 amino acids. The CDR3 sequence: CATSRDPMTGMGYGYTF. CDR3 sequence (DNA): TGTGCCACCAGCAGAGATCCCATGACAGGGATGGGCTATGGCTACACCTTC.

This chain joins TRBV6-2 or TRBV6-3 and TRBJ2-1, with 14 bases that match TRBD2. Germline CDR1 is MNHEY and CDR2 is SVGEGT. This CDR3 contains 18 residues. Trimming removed 1 base from V and 8 bases from J; junction bases left unmatched: 10. The CDR3 DNA sequence: TGTGCCAGCAGTTACTACTGGGTGACTAGCGGGGGGGCCCATGAGCAGTTCTTC. Translated: CASSYYWVTSGGAHEQFF.

The J gene is TRBJ2-1, the V gene TRBV5-4, with D perhaps TRBD2 (7 bases). The CDR3 consists of 16 residues. The germline CDR1 and CDR2 sequences are SGHNT and YYREEE (reference sequence). V lost 2 bases to trimming and J lost 7 bases, with 19 bases between them. DNA of the CDR3: TGTGCCAGCAGCTTTCCCGGGGGGCCATCTACAAATGAGCAGTTCTTC. It yields the protein CASSFPGGPSTNEQFF. The whole variable domain, remainder taken from reference TRBV5-4 and TRBJ2-1, is ETGVTQSPTHLIKTRGQQVTLRCSSQSGHNTVSWYQQALGQGPQFIFQYYREEENGRGNFPPRFSGLQFPNYSSELNVNALELDDSALYLCASSFPGGPSTNEQFFGPGTRLTVL.

The chain recombines TRBV14 with TRBJ2-7; D is perhaps TRBD1 (6 bases). This CDR3 spans 15 amino acids. Germline CDR1 and CDR2: SGHDN and FVKESK. Deletions cut 5 bases from V and 3 bases from J, with 17 bases between. This CDR3 is CASSGQGSLFYEQYF. The CDR3 DNA reads as TGTGCCAGCAGCGGGCAGGGGAGCCTCTTCTACGAGCAGTACTTC.

V usage is TRBV20-1 and J usage is TRBJ1-2; D gene ambiguous. The CDR3 has 12 amino acids. Germline CDR1 DFQATT, CDR2 SNEGSKA (reference sequence). Trimming took 3 bases from V and 2 from J, leaving 7 bases between them. The CDR3: CSASLRNYGYTF. Written as DNA, the CDR3 is TGCAGTGCTAGTCTCAGAAACTATGGCTACACCTTC.

This clone was counted at least ten times. V and J are TRBV3-1 (or the pseudogene TRBV3-2) and TRBJ1-2, with a possible D match to TRBD1 (5 bases). V was clipped by 0 bases and J by 4 bases, with 9 bases between them. The CDR3 is 14 residues long. Per germline, CDR1 LGHDT and CDR2 YNNKEL (reference sequence). The CDR3 DNA follows: TGTGCCAGCAGCCAAGAGATGGGGCGCTATGGCTACACCTTC. Protein sequence: CASSQEMGRYGYTF.

In its sample, this clone was seen once. The chain has TRBV11-2 and TRBJ1-1, with TRBD1 as a possible D gene (6 bases). CDR1 SGHAT and CDR2 FQNNGV come from the germline V gene. V lost 3 bases and J lost 5, with 19 bases in between. The CDR3 runs to 16 residues. Here the CDR3 reads CASSFTAGGKGTEAFF. The CDR3 coding sequence is TGTGCCAGCAGCTTTACTGCGGGGGGCAAAGGTACTGAAGCTTTCTTT.

This clone has at least ten counts. The chain links TRBV6-6 to TRBJ1-5, with a tentative D call TRBD1 (6 bases). With 6 bases removed from V and 1 base from J, the gap between germline ends came to 16 bases. CDR3 length: 16 amino acids. Germline CDR1 reads MNHNY; CDR2 reads SVGAGI (reference sequence). The CDR3, as DNA: TGTGCCAGCAGCCCCGGACAGTTGATGAGCAATCAGCCCCAGCATTTT. It is translated as CASSPGQLMSNQPQHF.

This clone showed up just a few times. The rearrangement joins TRBV5-6 to TRBJ2-7; 9 nucleotides agree with TRBD1. The trim removed 7 bases at V and 5 bases at J, leaving 10 bases unmatched. This CDR3 region has 14 residues. Looked up from germline, CDR1 is SGHDT and CDR2 is YYEEEE. The CDR3 DNA follows: TGTGCCAGCGTTGGGACAGGGAAGTCGGACGAGCAGTACTTC. It translates to CASVGTGKSDEQYF.

The J gene is TRBJ2-4, the V gene TRBV19; the match to TRBD1 covers 8 bases. With V trimmed by 4 bases and J by 3 bases, 5 bases remained unmatched. Germline CDR1 reads LNHDA; CDR2 reads SQIVND (reference sequence). This CDR3 comprises 15 residues. The CDR3 reads CASSKDRADKNIQYF. The CDR3 region has the DNA TGTGCCAGTAGTAAGGACAGGGCCGACAAAAACATTCAGTACTTC.

This clone is a singleton in its sample. The chain links TRBV19 to TRBJ1-5; 9 nucleotides line up with TRBD1. Germline V CDR1 and CDR2: LNHDA, SQIVND (reference sequence). The CDR3 covers 14 residues. V was pared by 6 bases and J by 8 bases, with 8 bases of the junction left unmatched. The DNA of the CDR3 is TGTGCCAGTAGGCGGAGGACAGGGGTTGAGCCCCAGCATTTT. Protein sequence: CASRRRTGVEPQHF. The full variable domain, in which reference TRBV19 and TRBJ1-5 provide the parts outside the CDR3, is DGGITQSPKYLFRKEGQNVTLSCEQNLNHDAMYWYRQDPGQGLRLIYYSQIVNDFQKGDIAEGYSVSREKKESFPLTVTSAQKNPTAFYLCASRRRTGVEPQHFGDGTRLSIL.

The gene calls are TRBV7-9 and TRBJ1-2, with D perhaps matching TRBD1 (5 bases). The germline V gene has CDR1 SEHNR and CDR2 FQNEAQ (reference sequence). This CDR3 has 15 amino acids. V shed 5 bases and J shed 4 bases, with 17 bases lying between them. The CDR3 DNA follows: TGTGCCAGCAGCACTCCAGGTGGGGGGGGCTATGGCTACACCTTC. It is translated as CASSTPGGGGYGYTF.

This clone has a handful of counts. The rearrangement joins TRBV6-5 to TRBJ1-1; 10 nucleotides match TRBD1. V gave up 7 bases and J gave up 10 bases; unmatched junction bases: 12. Germline V gene sequence: CDR1 MNHEY, CDR2 SVGAGI. This CDR3 is 14 amino acids long. The CDR3 nucleotides read TGTGCCAGCAACAGCCGGGACAGGGGAGGAGGAGCTTTCTTT. This sequence encodes CASNSRDRGGGAFF.

The chain uses TRBV19 and TRBJ2-3, with a possible D match to TRBD1 (5 bases). Per the germline V gene, CDR1 is LNHDA and CDR2 is SQIVND (reference sequence). The CDR3 runs to 15 residues. Deletions cut 3 bases from V and 10 bases from J, with 20 bases between. The CDR3 coding sequence is TGTGCCAGTAGTATCGCCCAGACAGTACGGAGTTCGCAGTATTTT. Its protein product is CASSIAQTVRSSQYF.

The rearrangement links TRBV5-1 to TRBJ2-7; the match to TRBD1 covers 7 bases. Germline V CDR1 and CDR2: SGHRS, YFSETQ. This CDR3 spans 17 amino acids. The V segment lost 4 bases and the J segment 0 bases; nucleotides outside the gene matches: 13. DNA for the CDR3: TGCGCCAGCAGCCCCTGGGGGACAGCCAGGAGCTCCTACGAGCAGTACTTC. This codes for CASSPWGTARSSYEQYF.

This clone was seen many times. The chain employs TRBV5-1 and TRBJ2-2, with 8 bases lining up with TRBD1. The CDR3 extends over 18 amino acids. Trimming removed 3 bases from V and 0 bases from J; junction bases left unmatched: 10. CDR1 SGHRS and CDR2 YFSETQ come from the germline V gene. CDR3 nucleotide sequence: TGCGCCAGCAGCTCCCCGGGACAGGCGTATTCGAACACCGGGGAGCTGTTTTTT. Translated, it gives CASSSPGQAYSNTGELFF.

The chain is built from TRBV5-1 and TRBJ1-5; tentatively, D is TRBD1 (6 bases). V lost 4 bases to trimming and J lost 4 bases, with 9 bases between them. This CDR3 has 13 residues. Germline V lookup: CDR1 SGHRS, CDR2 YFSETQ. The CDR3 region is CASSSGQNQPQHF. CDR3 sequence (DNA): TGCGCCAGCAGCAGCGGACAGAATCAGCCCCAGCATTTT.

The rearrangement joins TRBV4-3 to TRBJ2-2; the D gene is possibly TRBD2 (6 bases). Between the trimmed V and J ends, which lost 0 bases and 0 bases, there was a span of 8 bases. The CDR3 sequence is 16 residues long. CDR1 is LGHNA, CDR2 YSLEER, per germline. The CDR3 loop is CASSQDAGSNTGELFF. The CDR3 region has the DNA TGCGCCAGCAGCCAAGATGCGGGATCGAACACCGGGGAGCTGTTTTTT.

V gene TRBV7-9 combines with J gene TRBJ1-1; 12 nucleotides align to TRBD1. Per germline, CDR1 SEHNR and CDR2 FQNEAQ (reference sequence). Losses at the gene ends were 5 bases for V and 8 bases for J; bases not matched to a gene: 21. This CDR3 has 19 residues. DNA for the CDR3: TGTGCCAGCAGCGTACGTACCGGGACAGGGGGCGCGCATACACTAGAAGCTTTCTTT. This sequence encodes CASSVRTGTGGAHTLEAFF.

The chain couples TRBV5-1 to TRBJ2-2; maybe TRBD2 (5 bases). Between the trimmed V and J ends, which lost 8 bases and 4 bases, there was a span of 9 bases. The germline gives CDR1 SGHRS, CDR2 YFSETQ. This CDR3 spans 12 amino acids. The DNA for the CDR3 is TGCGCCAGTAGGACTGCCACCGGGGAGCTGTTTTTT. Translating gives CASRTATGELFF.

The chain links TRBV5-6 to TRBJ2-7; possibly TRBD2 for D (5 bases). The germline V gene encodes CDR1 SGHDT and CDR2 YYEEEE. The V end was cut by 4 bases, the J end by 2 bases, with 10 bases between. The CDR3 has 13 residues. The DNA for the CDR3 is TGTGCCAGCAGCCCCGGGATGACCTACGAGCAGTACTTC. Its protein product is CASSPGMTYEQYF. Filled out from reference TRBV5-6 and TRBJ2-7, the complete variable domain reads DAGVTQSPTHLIKTRGQQVTLRCSPKSGHDTVSWYQQALGQGPQFIFQYYEEEERQRGNFPDRFSGHQFPNYSSELNVNALLLGDSALYLCASSPGMTYEQYFGPGTRLTVT.

V and J are TRBV11-2 and TRBJ1-3; D call uncertain. This CDR3 comprises 14 residues. The germline gives CDR1 SGHAT, CDR2 FQNNGV. V gave up 0 bases and J gave up 0 bases, with 3 bases separating them. CDR3 sequence (DNA): TGTGCCAGCAGCTTAGAGAGCTCTGGAAACACCATATATTTT. As protein: CASSLESSGNTIYF.

The chain carries TRBV5-1 and TRBJ2-5; 11 bases are a match to TRBD2. Per germline, CDR1 SGHRS and CDR2 YFSETQ. The J segment lost 9 bases and the V segment lost 4 bases, leaving 11 bases of the junction unmatched. CDR3 length equals 15 residues. CDR3: CASSVTSGGYMAQYF. The CDR3 bases are TGCGCCAGCAGCGTAACTAGCGGGGGTTACATGGCCCAGTACTTC.

There are a few counts of this clone. The chain recombines TRBV12-3 or TRBV12-4 with TRBJ2-5; 11 positions agree with TRBD2. V gave up 9 bases and J gave up 5 bases; unmatched junction bases: 5. The CDR3 is 13 amino acids. The CDR3 sequence is CASGLAGSETQYF. The CDR3 nucleotides are TGTGCCAGTGGACTAGCGGGTAGTGAGACCCAGTACTTC.

The J gene is TRBJ2-1, the V gene TRBV19; a possible D gene is TRBD1 (5 bases). The length of the CDR3 is 14 residues. Trimming took 6 bases from V and 6 from J, leaving 15 bases between them. Germline CDR1 is LNHDA and CDR2 is SQIVND (reference sequence). The CDR3 loop is CASRETTATNEQFF. Written as DNA, the CDR3 is TGTGCCAGTAGGGAGACGACAGCGACCAATGAGCAGTTCTTC.